Below, one T cell receptor (beta chain) is given with its context. Germline CDR1 LNHDA, CDR2 SQIVND (reference sequence). The CDR3 extends over 15 amino acids. J lost 1 base, V lost 5 bases, and 7 bases had no gene match. Source study methods: The assay estimated nucleated cells by amplifying reference gene primers. Profiled with immunoSEQ multiplex PCR; TCRdb holds only in-frame clones, not every one. Clonal size and the V and J genes are those of that table, whereas D and trimming came from the DNA. The table shows 200,000 or so clones, with approximately 81% occurring only once. This sample was included in a study of blood T cell repertoires in COVID-19. Recruited during active infection, patients (from Seattle) were subsequently followed longitudinally.

The chain employs TRBV19 and TRBJ1-1; 7 bases agree with TRBD1. This clonotype was sampled from a person aged 65-85 years with COVID-19, enrolled during active disease. The sample comprised peripheral blood. The CDR3 DNA follows: TGTGCCAGTAGTTATCACAGGGGACAGAACACTGAAGCTTTCTTT. This codes for CASSYHRGQNTEAFF.